This TCR beta chain was obtained from a study of blood T cell repertoires in COVID-19. The CDR3 consists of 16 residues. V shed 4 bases, J shed 8 bases, and the junction held 10 bases outside the gene matches. Germline V gives CDR1 KGHDR, CDR2 SFDVKD. This table comes from immunoSEQ multiplex PCR, and its TCRdb copy is limited to in-frame clones, with some not included. The sample consists of 450,000 to 500,000 clones, less than 90% of them appearing once. The sequenced material came from PBMCs or T cells enriched from blood (not recorded which). The chain uses TRBV24-1 and TRBJ2-1; the match to TRBD2 covers 10 bases. The clonotype originates from a woman aged 55-75 years who had recovered from COVID-19. The CDR3 DNA is TGTGCCACCAGTGACCACGGTAGCGGGGGGCTTTATGAGCAGTTCTTC. Protein sequence: CATSDHGSGGLYEQFF.